The 23 T cell receptor beta chains in this list originate from one sample, sequenced in a study of blood T cell repertoires in COVID-19 (dated by TCRdb to about 2020). Library preparation was by the immunoSEQ multiplex PCR assay. The immuneACCESS repertoire file appears here via TCRdb, limited to in-frame rearrangements. These files lack a portion of the clones; in checked studies, under half of the deficit traces to unresolved V genes, and the cause of the others is not known. Counted in this sample were more than 150,000 clones; roughly nine tenths of them appeared once. The ten most abundant clones make up about 15% of the sample. Specimen: peripheral blood. These receptors all stem from a middle-aged woman with acute or convalescent COVID-19.

The chain is built from TRBV5-1 and TRBJ2-3; TRBD2 is a possible D gene (5 bases). The V and J ends lost 3 bases and 2 bases respectively, with 16 bases between them. The CDR3 has 16 residues. Germline lookup yields CDR1 SGHRS and CDR2 YFSETQ. This chain's CDR3 is CASSWAAGEVTDTQYF. The CDR3 DNA reads as TGCGCCAGCAGCTGGGCGGCGGGTGAGGTCACAGATACGCAGTATTTT.

The chain is built from TRBV27 and TRBJ1-4, with D perhaps matching TRBD1 (6 bases). The CDR3 loop spans 17 amino acids. Germline CDR1 is MNHEY and CDR2 is SMNVEV (reference sequence). Trimming pared 3 bases from V and 7 bases from J, leaving 21 bases between. The CDR3 sequence is CASSLGGGAGRFEKLFF. The DNA for the CDR3 is TGTGCCAGCAGTTTGGGGGGGGGCGCGGGTCGGTTTGAAAAACTGTTTTTT. Filled out from reference TRBV27 and TRBJ1-4, the complete variable domain reads EAQVTQNPRYLITVTGKKLTVTCSQNMNHEYMSWYRQDPGLGLRQIYYSMNVEVTDKGDVPEGYKVSRKEKRNFPLILESPSPNQTSLYFCASSLGGGAGRFEKLFFGSGTQLSVL.

CDR3 amino acids: CSASLTDTQYF. CDR3 bases: TGCAGTGCTAGTCTTACAGATACGCAGTATTTT. The chain uses TRBV20-1 and TRBJ2-3; D gene unclear. The CDR3 sequence is 11 residues long. V lost 3 bases to trimming and J lost 3 bases, with 4 bases between them. Germline V gives CDR1 DFQATT, CDR2 SNEGSKA (reference sequence).

This chain joins TRBV18 and TRBJ2-3, with D maybe TRBD1 (5 bases). Germline loops: CDR1 KGHSH, CDR2 LQKENI. This CDR3 spans 13 amino acids. V was cut by 7 bases and J by 3 bases, with 11 bases left in between. CDR3 DNA sequence: TGTGCCAGCTTACCCTCAGGGACAGATACGCAGTATTTT. This translates into CASLPSGTDTQYF.

The chain employs TRBV3-1 (or the pseudogene TRBV3-2) and TRBJ2-3; 13 nucleotides line up with TRBD2. CDR1 is LGHDT, CDR2 YNNKEL, per germline (reference sequence). Trimming cost V 1 base and J 4 bases; bases outside gene matches: 2. This CDR3 comprises 16 residues. CDR3 in amino acids: CASSQGTSGSADTQYF. DNA for the CDR3: TGTGCCAGCAGCCAAGGGACTAGCGGGAGTGCAGATACGCAGTATTTT.

The CDR3 nucleotides read TGTGCCAGCAGTTTACCAACCGAGACAGTGCATGAGCAGTTCTTC. Translation gives CASSLPTETVHEQFF. The chain employs TRBV28 and TRBJ2-1; maybe TRBD1 (5 bases). This CDR3 is 15 amino acids long. Trimming removed 2 bases from V and 8 bases from J, with 16 bases in between. Germline V gene sequence: CDR1 MDHEN, CDR2 SYDVKM. Full variable domain (outside the CDR3, taken from reference TRBV28 and TRBJ2-1): DVKVTQSSRYLVKRTGEKVFLECVQDMDHENMFWYRQDPGLGLRLIYFSYDVKMKEKGDIPEGYSVSREKKERFSLILESASTNQTSMYLCASSLPTETVHEQFFGPGTRLTVL.

The V gene is TRBV7-9, the J gene TRBJ2-2; 13 bases are shared with TRBD2. This CDR3 has 16 amino acids. The trim removed 6 bases at V and 3 bases at J, leaving 4 bases unmatched. CDR1 and CDR2 (germline): SEHNR, FQNEAQ (reference sequence). CDR3 loop: CASRTSGGPDTGELFF. CDR3 nucleotide sequence: TGTGCCAGCAGGACTAGCGGGGGGCCCGACACCGGGGAGCTGTTTTTT.

The sample holds a few counts of this clone. The CDR3 DNA is TGTGCCAGCAGCTCCGGACAGTCCTCTGGGGGGGACACCATATATTTT. It yields the protein CASSSGQSSGGDTIYF. The V call is TRBV7-9, the J call TRBJ1-3; D may be TRBD1 (6 bases). This CDR3 region has 16 residues. In germline, CDR1 is SEHNR, CDR2 FQNEAQ (reference sequence). The V end lost 4 bases, the J end lost 8 bases, and 21 bases lay between the germline ends.

The chain has TRBV2 and TRBJ1-1; 8 positions agree with TRBD1. The CDR3 totals 13 residues. Unmatched junction bases numbered 5, after V lost 10 bases and J lost 1 base. Germline V gene sequence: CDR1 SNHLY, CDR2 FYNNEI. The CDR3: CATTGTGNTEAFF. The CDR3 coding sequence is TGTGCCACGACCGGGACAGGGAACACTGAAGCTTTCTTT.

The genes are TRBV28 and TRBJ1-5; D might be TRBD1 (5 bases). V was shortened by 8 bases and J by 7 bases, with 33 bases between the two germline ends. The CDR3 covers 19 residues. In germline, CDR1 is MDHEN, CDR2 SYDVKM. The CDR3 sequence: CASHLLRRQGARIFQPQHF. The CDR3 coding sequence is TGTGCCAGCCACTTACTTCGACGTCAAGGGGCGCGGATATTCCAGCCCCAGCATTTT.

In DNA, the CDR3 is TGTGCCAGCAGCTCCCAGGGGGCATGGAACTATGGCTACACCTTC. Residues: CASSSQGAWNYGYTF. V is TRBV5-6 and J is TRBJ1-2; 8 bases are a match to TRBD1. This CDR3 has 15 residues. V trimming: 3 bases; J trimming: 2 bases; junction bases outside the gene matches: 6. CDR1 is SGHDT and CDR2 is YYEEEE in the germline V gene.

The chain couples TRBV28 to TRBJ2-3; maybe TRBD2 (5 bases). Germline-derived CDR1 and CDR2 are MDHEN and SYDVKM. V was cut by 3 bases and J by 8 bases, with 12 bases left in between. The CDR3 runs 13 residues. CDR3 bases: TGTGCCAGCAGTTTTTCCGGCGAGGGTACGCAGTATTTT. Translating gives CASSFSGEGTQYF.

The rearrangement uses TRBV5-1 and TRBJ2-1; TRBD2 matches at 9 bases. The V segment lost 0 bases and the J segment 5 bases; nucleotides outside the gene matches: 12. The V gene's germline CDR1 is SGHRS and CDR2 YFSETQ. This CDR3 region has 18 residues. Here the CDR3 reads CASSLGEGGTSSHNEQFF. Written as DNA, the CDR3 is TGCGCCAGCAGCTTGGGGGAAGGTGGGACTAGCAGTCACAATGAGCAGTTCTTC.

The chain joins TRBV19 to TRBJ2-2; no definite D call. Deletions cut 4 bases from V and 4 bases from J, with 10 bases between. There are 14 residues in the CDR3. The V gene's germline CDR1 is LNHDA and CDR2 SQIVND (reference sequence). Written as DNA, the CDR3 is TGTGCCAGTAGTACGACCGACACCACCGGGGAGCTGTTTTTT. It translates to CASSTTDTTGELFF.

This clone was detected only a few times. This chain connects TRBV15 to TRBJ1-1; TRBD1 is a possible D gene (5 bases). The CDR3 has 16 residues. The V gene's germline CDR1 is LNHNV and CDR2 YYDKDF (reference sequence). The V gene lost 0 bases and the J gene lost 4 bases, with 15 bases spanning the gap. CDR3 in amino acids: CATSRDVWQGGTEAFF. The CDR3 bases are TGTGCCACCAGCAGAGATGTTTGGCAGGGAGGCACTGAAGCTTTCTTT.

The CDR3 DNA is TGTGCCAGCAGCCAAAACCCGGGGTCGACCTACGAGCAGTACTTC. This sequence encodes CASSQNPGSTYEQYF. The chain carries TRBV3-1 (or the pseudogene TRBV3-2) and TRBJ2-7; a weak D match, TRBD2 (5 bases). Germline V lookup: CDR1 LGHDT, CDR2 YNNKEL (reference sequence). Trimming removed 2 bases from V and 2 bases from J, with 13 bases in between. The CDR3 is 15 residues long.

The chain combines TRBV5-1 with TRBJ1-6; D remains ambiguous. Trimming took 2 bases from V and 8 from J, leaving 11 bases between them. The CDR3 is 14 residues long. Germline-derived CDR1 and CDR2 are SGHRS and YFSETQ. DNA of the CDR3: TGCGCCAGCAGCTTCCGGGGTATGCATTCACCCCTCCACTTT. It codes for CASSFRGMHSPLHF.

The chain joins TRBV7-2 to TRBJ2-5, with D unclear. The germline gives CDR1 SGHTA, CDR2 FQGNSA. Trimming pared 3 bases from V and 4 bases from J, leaving 9 bases between. The CDR3 consists of 13 residues. CDR3 nucleotides: TGTGCCAGCAGCTTTGTTGGCTCAGAGACCCAGTACTTC. It encodes CASSFVGSETQYF.

The chain has TRBV7-6 and TRBJ2-1, with 10 bases lining up with TRBD2. Germline CDR1 SGHVS, CDR2 FNYEAQ. CDR3 size: 18 residues. The V segment lost 9 bases and the J segment 3 bases; nucleotides outside the gene matches: 17. CDR3 sequence (DNA): TGTGCCAGTAGCACTCCGCAGAAGGGACTAGCGCTCTACAATGAGCAGTTCTTC. Translated: CASSTPQKGLALYNEQFF.

The chain recombines TRBV3-1 (or the pseudogene TRBV3-2) with TRBJ1-2; 7 bases match TRBD1. Unmatched junction bases numbered 6, after V lost 3 bases and J lost 5 bases. The CDR3 contains 14 residues. Germline V CDR1 and CDR2: LGHDT, YNNKEL (reference sequence). The CDR3 here is CASSHGTALYGYTF. The CDR3 DNA sequence: TGTGCCAGCAGCCATGGGACAGCCCTTTATGGCTACACCTTC.

The sample holds one count of this clone. One end of the junction fails to match germline, which may point to a read error. Within the sample, other DNA sequences also encode this same CDR3. The chain uses TRBV27 and TRBJ1-4, with a weak D call TRBD1 (6 bases). The CDR3 has 14 residues. Looked up from germline, CDR1 is MNHEY and CDR2 is SMNVEV (reference sequence). The CDR3 sequence is CASSGTTKNEKLFF. For the CDR3, the DNA is TGTGCCAGCTCCGGGACAACCAAAAATGAAAAACTATTTTTT.

The chain employs TRBV12-3 or TRBV12-4 and TRBJ2-5, with D maybe TRBD1 (5 bases). V gave up 4 bases and J gave up 4 bases, with 10 bases separating them. The CDR3 spans 13 residues. The CDR3 DNA sequence: TGTGCCAGCAGTTCAGGGATAGGAGAGACCCAGTACTTC. The encoded protein is CASSSGIGETQYF.

The chain joins TRBV19 to TRBJ2-7; 10 bases line up with TRBD1. CDR3 length: 13 amino acids. Germline V gene sequence: CDR1 LNHDA, CDR2 SQIVND (reference sequence). Trimming at V came to 4 bases and at J to 6 bases, leaving 3 bases not matched to a gene. The DNA for the CDR3 is TGTGCCAGTAGTAGGGACAGGGGAACCGAGCAGTACTTC. Its translation is CASSRDRGTEQYF.